A single sample gave rise to the 2 T cell receptor beta chains below, sequenced in a study of blood T cell repertoires in COVID-19. Profiling relied on immunoSEQ multiplex PCR, and the TCRdb table lists in-frame clones only, not all of them. The data show roughly 190,000 clones, around nine tenths seen once. The sequenced sample consisted of peripheral blood. These receptors all stem from a man aged 18-30 years with active or convalescent COVID-19.

The J gene is TRBJ1-2, the V gene TRBV4-1; 9 bases align to TRBD1. This CDR3 region has 14 residues. With 2 bases clipped from V and 7 bases from J, the junction kept 5 bases outside the gene matches. Germline CDR1 MGHRA, CDR2 YSYEKL. The CDR3 region is CASSQPGQGFGYTF. The CDR3 DNA reads TGCGCCAGCAGCCAACCGGGACAGGGTTTTGGCTACACCTTC.

This clone was detected once. This chain links TRBV4-1 with TRBJ2-1; TRBD2 aligns across 9 bases. The V gene end was trimmed by 1 base and the J gene end by 11 bases; junction bases not matched to a gene: 9. Germline loops: CDR1 MGHRA, CDR2 YSYEKL. CDR3 length equals 15 residues. CDR3 sequence reads: CASSQGAGGPRQQFF. CDR3 nucleotides: TGCGCCAGCAGCCAAGGCGCGGGGGGGCCCCGGCAGCAGTTCTTC.